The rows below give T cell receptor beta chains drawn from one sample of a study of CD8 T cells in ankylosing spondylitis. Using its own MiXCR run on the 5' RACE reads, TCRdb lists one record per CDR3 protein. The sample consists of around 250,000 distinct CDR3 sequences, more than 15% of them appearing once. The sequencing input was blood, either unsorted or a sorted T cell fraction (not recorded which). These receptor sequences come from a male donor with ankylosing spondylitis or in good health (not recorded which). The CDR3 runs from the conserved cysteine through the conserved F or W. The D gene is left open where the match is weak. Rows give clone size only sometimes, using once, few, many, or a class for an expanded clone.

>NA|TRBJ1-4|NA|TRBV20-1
TGCAGTGCTAGAGGCTCGGTCCCGCTTGAAAAACTGTTTTTT
CSARGSVPLEKLFF
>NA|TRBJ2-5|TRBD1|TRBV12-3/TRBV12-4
TGTGCCAGCAGTTCGCACAGGGGGCTAGAGACCCAGTACTTC
CASSSHRGLETQYF
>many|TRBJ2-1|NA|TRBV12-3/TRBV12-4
TGTGCCAGCAGTTTTGTAGTCGTCGGTGAGCAGTTCTTC
CASSFVVVGEQFF
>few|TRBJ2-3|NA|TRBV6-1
TGTGCCAGCAGTGAAGAGTACGGGACACTTAGCACAGATACGCAGTATTTT
CASSEEYGTLSTDTQYF
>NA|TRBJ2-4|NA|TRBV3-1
TGTGCCAGCAGCCAACCGGACGGATTAATAGCCAAAAACATTCAGTACTTC
CASSQPDGLIAKNIQYF
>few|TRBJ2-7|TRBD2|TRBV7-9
TGTGCCAGCAGCTTAGTTGCGGGAGTCGAGCAGTACTTC
CASSLVAGVEQYF
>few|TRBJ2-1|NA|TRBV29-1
TGCAGCGTTAACCCCCTAGAGCAGTTCTTC
CSVNPLEQFF
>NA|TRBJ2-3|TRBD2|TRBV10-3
TGTGCCATCAGTGACCTAGCGGGATTACCCACAGATACGCAGTATTTT
CAISDLAGLPTDTQYF
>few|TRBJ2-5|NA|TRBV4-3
TGCGCCAGCAGCCCCGACAGATTTTTCCAAGAGACCCAGTACTTC
CASSPDRFFQETQYF
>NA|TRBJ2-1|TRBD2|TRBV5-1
TGCGCCAGCAGCTTGGATGCGGGAGCGGATGAGCAGTTCTTC
CASSLDAGADEQFF
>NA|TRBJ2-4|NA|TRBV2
TGTGCCAGCAGCGAGTTCGAGAAAAACATTCAGTACTTC
CASSEFEKNIQYF
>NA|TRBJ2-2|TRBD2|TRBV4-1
TGCGCCAGCAGCCCACGGACTAGACGGACCACCGGGGAGCTGTTTTTT
CASSPRTRRTTGELFF
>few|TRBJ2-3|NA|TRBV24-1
TGTGCCACCAGTGATCCGACAGATACGCAGTATTTT
CATSDPTDTQYF
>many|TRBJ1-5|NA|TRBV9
TGTGCCAGCAGTGGGGAGGGGACGCCGAATCAGCCCCAGCATTTT
CASSGEGTPNQPQHF
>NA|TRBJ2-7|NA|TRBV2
TGTGCCAGCACCAGCACGGGCGAGCAGTACTTC
CASTSTGEQYF
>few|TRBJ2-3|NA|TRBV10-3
TGTGCCATCAGTGAGTCGACAGGCCTCGTAGATACGCAGTATTTT
CAISESTGLVDTQYF
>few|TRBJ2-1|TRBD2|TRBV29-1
TGCAGCGTTGGAGGGACTATCCTGAGGAATGAGCAGTTCTTC
CSVGGTILRNEQFF
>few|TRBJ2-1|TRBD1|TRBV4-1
TGCGCCAGCAGCCAAGATCAGGACAGGGGGCTCTACAATGAGCAGTTCTTC
CASSQDQDRGLYNEQFF
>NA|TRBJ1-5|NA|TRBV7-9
TGTGCCAGCAGCTTAGGAAGGGGTCGGCAGCCCCAGCATTTT
CASSLGRGRQPQHF
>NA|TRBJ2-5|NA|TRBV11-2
TGTGCCAGCAGCACCTGGACAGAAGAGACCCAGTACTTC
CASSTWTEETQYF
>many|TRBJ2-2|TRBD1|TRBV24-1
TGTGCCACCAGTGCGGGACAGGGGATGATGACCGGGGAGCTGTTTTTT
CATSAGQGMMTGELFF
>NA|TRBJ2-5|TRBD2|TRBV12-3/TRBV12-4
TGTGCCAGCGCCTCTAGCGGGAGTGAGACCCAGTACTTC
CASASSGSETQYF
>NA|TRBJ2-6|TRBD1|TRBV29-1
TGCAGCGTTGAACGGGACAGCCAGAGCTCTGGGGCCAACGTCCTGACTTTC
CSVERDSQSSGANVLTF
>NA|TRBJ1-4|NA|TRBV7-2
TGTGCCAGCAGCTTGTCGGGGGCCACTAATGAAAAACTGTTTTTT
CASSLSGATNEKLFF
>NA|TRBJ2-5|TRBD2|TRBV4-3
TGCGCCAGCAGCCCAGGGACTAGCCAAGAGACCCAGTACTTC
CASSPGTSQETQYF
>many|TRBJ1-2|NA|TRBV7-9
TGTGCCAGCAGTCGCCCCCTGGTGGGGACTAACTATGGCTACACCTTC
CASSRPLVGTNYGYTF
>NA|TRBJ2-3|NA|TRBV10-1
TGCGCCAGCAGTGAAGAACGGTCTAGCACAGATACGCAGTATTTT
CASSEERSSTDTQYF
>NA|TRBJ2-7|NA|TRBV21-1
TGTGCCAGCAGCAAAGCGCGACTTAAACGATCCTACGAGCAGTACTTC
CASSKARLKRSYEQYF
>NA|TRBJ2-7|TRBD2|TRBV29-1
TGCAGCGTCCAGACTAGCGGGAGTCCCTACGAGCAGTACTTC
CSVQTSGSPYEQYF